The rows below give T cell receptor delta chains drawn from one sample of a study of gamma-delta chains in newborns, infants, children. TCRdb reanalysed the reads with CATT. The sample includes 9,500 to 12,000 delta-chain clones, approximately 9.7% seen only once; the top ten take 3.5% to 4.5%. Specimen: blood. Receptors originate from a child who was a newborn, infant or young child, either healthy, febrile or measles-vaccinated (not recorded which). The CDR3 runs from the conserved cysteine through the conserved F or W. D genes are given only for firm matches. The size field is filled for only some rows; it gives once, few, many or a size class.

TRDV2,TRDJ1,TRDD3,.,CACDTWGDTDTDKLIF,TGTGCCTGTGACACTTGGGGGGATACAGACACCGATAAACTCATCTTT
TRDV2,TRDJ1,TRDD3,few,CACDSLIDTGGLDDKYTDKLIF,TGTGCCTGTGACTCCTTAATCGATACTGGGGGACTGGATGATAAGTACACCGATAAACTCATCTTT
TRDV2,TRDJ1,.,.,CACDTLGTPGDTDKLIF,TGTGCCTGTGACACCTTAGGGACCCCGGGGGACACCGATAAACTCATCTTT
TRDV2,TRDJ1,TRDD3,.,CACDTLEPGDTPDKLIF,TGTGCCTGTGACACCCTCGAGCCTGGGGATACACCCGATAAACTCATCTTT
TRDV2,TRDJ1,TRDD3,few,CAREHLGIQADKLIF,TGTGCCCGTGAGCACCTAGGGATACAGGCCGATAAACTCATCTTT
TRDV2,TRDJ1,TRDD3,.,CACAPLLGDTDKLIF,TGTGCCTGTGCACCTTTACTGGGGGACACCGATAAACTCATCTTT
TRDV2,TRDJ1,TRDD3,.,CACDTVESGGYADTDKLIF,TGTGCCTGTGACACGGTAGAGTCAGGGGGATACGCCGACACCGATAAACTCATCTTT
TRDV2,TRDJ1,.,.,CACDTLPSGTMVGKDDKLIF,TGTGCCTGTGACACCCTCCCTTCGGGGACTATGGTGGGGAAGGACGATAAACTCATCTTT
TRDV2,TRDJ1,TRDD3,.,CACDTVGGYFDKLIF,TGTGCCTGTGACACCGTTGGGGGATACTTCGATAAACTCATCTTT
TRDV2,TRDJ1,.,few,CACDPLGRRGTTDKLIF,TGTGCCTGTGACCCGCTAGGGAGGAGGGGGACCACCGATAAACTCATCTTT
TRDV2,TRDJ1,.,few,CACDTVPHTDKLIF,TGTGCCTGTGACACTGTACCACACACCGATAAACTCATCTTT
TRDV2,TRDJ1,TRDD3,few,CACDDVRGMPYTDKLIF,TGTGCCTGCGACGATGTCCGGGGGATGCCGTACACCGATAAACTCATCTTT
TRDV2,TRDJ1,TRDD3,few,CACDTVGTGGSTDKLIF,TGTGCCTGTGACACCGTCGGTACTGGGGGATCCACCGATAAACTCATCTTT
TRDV2,TRDJ1,.,few,CACDTITSSRDKLIF,TGTGCCTGTGACACCATTACCTCGTCACGCGATAAACTCATCTTC
TRAV29/DV5,TRDJ3,.,few,CAASANPPRFTWDTRQMFF,TGTGCAGCAAGCGCGAATCCTCCCCGGTTTACCTGGGACACCCGACAGATGTTTTTC
TRDV2,TRDJ1,TRDD3,.,CACDTVGGTHTDKLIF,TGTGCCTGTGACACCGTTGGGGGAACGCACACCGATAAACTCATCTTT
TRDV2,TRDJ3,TRDD3,.,CACDTAGIVSSWDTRQMFF,TGTGCCTGTGACACCGCGGGGATAGTAAGCTCCTGGGACACCCGACAGATGTTTTTC
TRDV2,TRDJ1,.,few,CACDGIANPDKLIF,TGTGCCTGTGATGGGATCGCGAACCCCGATAAACTCATCTTT
TRDV2,TRDJ1,.,.,CACDTVGTYTDKLIF,TGTGCCTGTGACACCGTAGGTACGTACACCGATAAACTCATCTTT
TRDV2,TRDJ1,TRDD3,few,CACDTITGGLGYTDKLIF,TGTGCCTGTGACACCATCACTGGGGGACTTGGGTACACCGATAAACTCATCTTT
TRDV2,TRDJ1,TRDD3,.,CACDLWGITSYTDKLIF,TGTGCCTGTGACCTCTGGGGGATAACTTCGTACACCGATAAACTCATCTTT
TRDV2,TRDJ1,TRDD3,.,CACDTVEVLGVLNTDKLIF,TGTGCCTGTGACACCGTAGAAGTACTGGGGGTCCTAAACACCGATAAACTCATCTTT
TRDV2,TRDJ3,TRDD3,few,CACDSYWGIPSSWDTRQMFF,TGTGCCTGTGACTCCTACTGGGGGATACCGAGCTCCTGGGACACCCGACAGATGTTTTTC
TRDV2,TRDJ1,TRDD3,medium-sized,CACDTLGLGDTVLIF,TGTGCCTGTGACACCCTGGGGCTGGGGGATACGGTACTCATCTTT
TRDV2,TRDJ1,.,few,CACDPVGGTMYTDKLIF,TGTGCCTGTGACCCCGTGGGGGGCACAATGTACACCGATAAACTCATCTTT
TRDV2,TRDJ1,TRDD3,few,CACDPLGAYTDKLIF,TGTGCCTGTGACCCACTGGGGGCCTACACCGATAAACTCATCTTT
TRDV2,TRDJ1,.,.,CACDSLTRRADKLIF,TGTGCCTGTGACTCACTAACGCGTCGGGCCGATAAACTCATCTTT
TRDV2,TRDJ1,TRDD3,.,CACDVLGDTDTDKLIF,TGTGCCTGTGACGTACTGGGGGATACCGACACCGATAAACTCATCTTT